What follows are 28 T cell receptor beta chains derived from one specimen sequenced in a study of cytomegalovirus exposure and HLA in healthy donors (dated by TCRdb to about 2017). Receptor amplification or capture employed the immunoSEQ multiplex PCR assay. For the multiplex PCR, a mixture combining 60 forward primers for TCR Vbeta segments and 13 reverse primers for TCR Jbeta segments was used. The table was pulled from immuneACCESS by TCRdb, which kept in-frame rearrangements only. Such tables lose some clones; where checked, under half of the loss comes from unresolved V genes, and the rest has no known cause. For this sample the table gives tens of thousands of clones, of which about two thirds were detected only once. About 9.5% of the sample lies in the top ten. Sequenced: PBMCs. These receptors came from a man aged 40-49 years in good health and CMV-seropositive.

V and J are TRBV5-4 and TRBJ1-2, with D maybe TRBD1 (6 bases). The CDR3 covers 13 residues. Germline lookup yields CDR1 SGHNT and CDR2 YYREEE (reference sequence). Trimming stripped 4 bases from V and 5 bases from J, with 12 bases between. The CDR3 here is CASSQQTGYGYTF. The CDR3 DNA sequence: TGTGCCAGCAGCCAACAGACAGGTTATGGCTACACCTTC.

The chain uses TRBV11-3 and TRBJ2-7; TRBD1 is a possible D gene (5 bases). V gave up 2 bases and J gave up 6 bases, with 17 bases separating them. Per germline, CDR1 SGHNT and CDR2 YENEEA. CDR3 length: 15 amino acids. The CDR3 DNA is TGTGCCAGCAGCTTACTAGACAGACTCTCTTCCGAGCAGTACTTC. Translating gives CASSLLDRLSSEQYF. The variable domain in full, with the rest retrieved from reference TRBV11-3 and TRBJ2-7, is EAGVVQSPRYKIIEKKQPVAFWCNPISGHNTLYWYLQNLGQGPELLIRYENEEAVDDSQLPKDRFSAERLKGVDSTLKIQPAELGDSAVYLCASSLLDRLSSEQYFGPGTRLTVT.

This clone was counted only a few times. One junction end does not reproduce the germline sequence, and a read error may be involved. V usage is TRBV6-6 and J usage is TRBJ2-7; D ambiguous. Germline assignment: CDR1 MNHNY and CDR2 SVGAGI (reference sequence). The CDR3 has 13 amino acids. The CDR3 sequence is CASSYSASHEQYF. CDR3 in DNA: TGTGCCAGCAGTTACTCGGCCTCCCACGAGCAGTACTTC.

V and J are TRBV5-6 and TRBJ2-2; no reliable D call. The CDR3 is 13 amino acids. Trimming took 6 bases from V and 5 from J, leaving 11 bases between them. Germline CDR1 is SGHDT and CDR2 is YYEEEE. The CDR3 region is CASTPYSTGELFF. The CDR3 nucleotides read TGTGCCAGCACCCCCTATTCTACCGGGGAGCTGTTTTTT.

The V and J genes are TRBV6-6 and TRBJ2-5; D perhaps matches TRBD1 (6 bases). The germline gives CDR1 MNHNY, CDR2 SVGAGI (reference sequence). The CDR3 extends over 12 amino acids. The V end was cut by 7 bases, the J end by 7 bases, with 13 bases between. Written as DNA, the CDR3 is TGTGCCAGCACCATACGAGGGGGGACCCAGTACTTC. This sequence encodes CASTIRGGTQYF.

The J gene is TRBJ2-5, the V gene TRBV18, with D possibly matching TRBD1 (6 bases). Germline CDR1 and CDR2: KGHSH and LQKENI. Trimming removed 5 bases at V and 1 base at J, with 11 bases between. The CDR3 spans 14 residues. CDR3 sequence (DNA): TGTGCCAGCTCATATACAGGGTTCCAAGAGACCCAGTACTTC. Translation: CASSYTGFQETQYF.

The CDR3 loop reads CASSSGGGQRNEQFF. The CDR3 bases are TGCGCCAGCAGCTCCGGAGGAGGGCAAAGGAATGAGCAGTTCTTC. The rearrangement links TRBV5-1 to TRBJ2-1; TRBD2 might be the D (6 bases). With 3 bases removed from V and 7 bases from J, the gap between germline ends came to 17 bases. In germline, CDR1 is SGHRS, CDR2 YFSETQ. This CDR3 region has 15 residues.

The chain couples TRBV11-3 to TRBJ2-5; D is unclear. Trimming stripped 0 bases from V and 5 bases from J, with 13 bases between. The CDR3 spans 15 residues. Germline CDR1 reads SGHNT; CDR2 reads YENEEA. CDR3 bases: TGTGCCAGCAGCTTAGATAGGCAGACGCGGGAGACCCAGTACTTC. Its protein is CASSLDRQTRETQYF.

This chain joins TRBV4-2 and TRBJ1-5; D ambiguous. The germline V gene has CDR1 LGHNA and CDR2 YNFKEQ. The CDR3 is 15 residues long. Trimming pared 0 bases from V and 7 bases from J, leaving 13 bases between. The CDR3 DNA is TGTGCCAGCAGCCAAGATCGCGGGGAGGGACAGCCCCAGCATTTT. Protein sequence: CASSQDRGEGQPQHF.

This clone was seen more than once but under ten times. The V call is TRBV28, the J call TRBJ1-2; 8 bases map to TRBD1. The CDR3 spans 13 residues. Trimming at V came to 5 bases and at J to 7 bases, leaving 6 bases not matched to a gene. CDR1 and CDR2 (germline): MDHEN, SYDVKM. This CDR3 is CASSADRAGGYTF. The CDR3 DNA reads TGTGCCAGCAGTGCGGACAGGGCTGGTGGCTACACCTTC.

This sequence joins TRBV5-1 and TRBJ2-1, with D unresolved. The CDR3 consists of 15 residues. Trimming shortened V by 2 bases and J by 0 bases, and 9 bases separated the two germline ends. Per germline, CDR1 SGHRS and CDR2 YFSETQ. The CDR3 DNA is TGCGCCAGCAGCTTCGCAGAAAGCTCCTACAATGAGCAGTTCTTC. Protein sequence: CASSFAESSYNEQFF.

This sequence joins TRBV29-1 and TRBJ2-7; TRBD2 agrees at 8 bases. J gave up 4 bases and V 3 bases, and 11 bases lay outside the gene matches. This CDR3 spans 15 amino acids. Germline lookup yields CDR1 SQVTM and CDR2 ANQGSEA. CDR3 residues: CSVEGPSGGPYEQYF. The CDR3 DNA reads as TGCAGCGTTGAGGGTCCGAGCGGGGGACCTTACGAGCAGTACTTC.

On this clone: Compared with germline, one end of the junction differs, possibly owing to a read error. This sample also contains other DNA sequences that code for the same CDR3. V usage is TRBV19 and J usage is TRBJ1-1; D may be TRBD1 (6 bases). CDR1 is LNHDA and CDR2 is SQIVND in the germline V gene (reference sequence). The CDR3 loop spans 14 amino acids. As DNA, the CDR3 is TGCGCCAGTAGTCCCTCGGGACACTTCACTGAAGCTTTCTTT. Protein sequence: CASSPSGHFTEAFF.

This clone is a singleton in its sample. This chain uses TRBV30 with TRBJ1-5; D is uncertain. Per germline, CDR1 GTSNPN and CDR2 SVGIG (reference sequence). The V and J ends lost 2 bases and 4 bases respectively, with 12 bases between them. This CDR3 is 14 amino acids long. The CDR3 loop reads CAWSWAAENQPQHF. Here the CDR3 DNA reads TGTGCCTGGAGTTGGGCAGCCGAGAATCAGCCCCAGCATTTT.

The chain uses TRBV6-5 and TRBJ2-2; D perhaps matches TRBD2 (7 bases). Germline CDR1 is MNHEY and CDR2 is SVGAGI. CDR3 length: 15 residues. V was trimmed by 7 bases and J by 3 bases, leaving 15 bases between them. CDR3 residues: CASTLGGGDTGELFF. CDR3 sequence (DNA): TGTGCCAGCACCTTGGGGGGGGGCGACACCGGGGAGCTGTTTTTT.

V is TRBV27 and J is TRBJ2-5; 10 nucleotides match TRBD2. There are 14 residues in the CDR3. V dropped 4 bases and J dropped 9; count of bases not matched to a gene: 8. Per the germline V gene, CDR1 is MNHEY and CDR2 is SMNVEV (reference sequence). The CDR3 loop is CASSSSSGGMAQYF. CDR3 nucleotide sequence: TGTGCCAGCAGTTCGTCTAGCGGGGGTATGGCCCAGTACTTC.

Only one count was recorded for this clone. The chain is built from TRBV7-9 and TRBJ1-2; D call uncertain. The germline V gene has CDR1 SEHNR and CDR2 FQNEAQ (reference sequence). V lost 5 bases, J lost 10 bases, and 17 bases lay in between. CDR3 length: 13 residues. As DNA, the CDR3 is TGTGCCAGCAGCAAAGGAGCCGAAAGAGTCTACACCTTC. Encoded protein: CASSKGAERVYTF.

J is TRBJ2-7 and V is TRBV5-4, with no clear D. Deletions cut 0 bases from V and 5 bases from J, with 6 bases between. The length of the CDR3 is 12 residues. Germline V gives CDR1 SGHNT, CDR2 YYREEE (reference sequence). Here the CDR3 DNA reads TGTGCCAGCAGCTTGGGTCTTGACGAGCAGTACTTC. Residues: CASSLGLDEQYF.

The gene calls are TRBV7-2 and TRBJ2-2, with a possible D match to TRBD2 (7 bases). The CDR3 covers 15 residues. Trimming stripped 6 bases from V and 6 bases from J, with 17 bases between. Germline CDR1 SGHTA, CDR2 FQGNSA. The CDR3 here is CASSSKGGGPGELFF. DNA for the CDR3: TGTGCCAGCAGTTCTAAGGGGGGGGGCCCCGGGGAGCTGTTTTTT.

This clone came up a few times. V usage is TRBV6-6 and J usage is TRBJ2-5; 7 bases fit TRBD2. This CDR3 region has 14 residues. From germline, CDR1 is MNHNY and CDR2 SVGAGI (reference sequence). V shed 4 bases and J 8 bases; nucleotides not matched to a gene: 10. The CDR3 reads CASSWGVAGPTQYF. CDR3 DNA sequence: TGTGCCAGCAGTTGGGGTGTAGCGGGCCCTACCCAGTACTTC.

The chain uses TRBV18 and TRBJ1-1; 11 bases map to TRBD1. This CDR3 comprises 16 residues. Trimming took 3 bases from V and 5 from J; bases not matched to a gene: 8. The germline V gene encodes CDR1 KGHSH and CDR2 LQKENI. The CDR3 nucleotides read TGTGCCAGCTCACCCGGGACAGGGGGAGGTTGGACTGAAGCTTTCTTT. Translation gives CASSPGTGGGWTEAFF.

This clone showed up just a few times. The chain couples TRBV4-1 to TRBJ2-3, with 10 bases aligning to TRBD2. The CDR3 covers 22 residues. The germline V gene has CDR1 MGHRA and CDR2 YSYEKL. Trimming took 2 bases from V and 0 from J; bases not matched to a gene: 20. The CDR3 nucleotides are TGCGCCAGCAGCCAACCCCCCTTACTAGCGGGGAGAACAACTTCTAGCACAGATACGCAGTATTTT. It codes for CASSQPPLLAGRTTSSTDTQYF.

The chain joins TRBV10-3 to TRBJ1-2, with 7 bases aligning to TRBD1. The CDR3 extends over 15 amino acids. Germline loops: CDR1 ENHRY, CDR2 SYGVKD. V lost 0 bases to trimming and J lost 4 bases; unmatched junction nucleotides: 5. This chain's CDR3 is CAISESGTVSYGYTF. The CDR3 DNA sequence: TGTGCCATCAGTGAGTCAGGGACAGTTTCCTATGGCTACACCTTC.

The chain is built from TRBV4-2 and TRBJ2-3, with D perhaps matching TRBD2 (6 bases). Germline V gene lookup returns CDR1 LGHNA and CDR2 YNFKEQ. With 7 bases removed from V and 1 base from J, the gap between germline ends came to 9 bases. This CDR3 is built from 13 residues. Here the CDR3 reads CASKGLRTDTQYF. The CDR3 DNA reads TGTGCCAGCAAGGGACTTCGCACAGATACGCAGTATTTT.

This rearrangement joins TRBV15 to TRBJ2-7; no clear D. Germline V CDR1 and CDR2: LNHNV, YYDKDF (reference sequence). Trimming removed 1 base at V and 6 bases at J, with 4 bases between. The CDR3 runs 11 residues. CDR3 protein: CATSRGLEQYF. CDR3 DNA sequence: TGTGCCACCAGCAGAGGGCTCGAGCAGTACTTC.

This clone has a single count. The chain links TRBV7-6 to TRBJ1-6, with 7 bases lining up with TRBD1. Per the germline V gene, CDR1 is SGHVS and CDR2 is FNYEAQ. The CDR3 extends over 15 amino acids. The V gene end was trimmed by 2 bases and the J gene end by 8 bases; junction bases not matched to a gene: 6. The CDR3 nucleotides are TGTGCCAGCAGCTTACTGACAGGGATGGATTCACCCCTCCACTTT. Translating it yields CASSLLTGMDSPLHF. The entire variable domain, with the rest obtained from reference TRBV7-6 and TRBJ1-6, is as follows: GAGVSQSPRYKVTKRGQDVALRCDPISGHVSLYWYRQALGQGPEFLTYFNYEAQQDKSGLPNDRFSAERPEGSISTLTIQRTEQRDSAMYRCASSLLTGMDSPLHFGNGTRLTVT.

This chain joins TRBV7-8 and TRBJ2-5, with D perhaps TRBD2 (6 bases). There are 14 residues in the CDR3. CDR1 is SGHVS, CDR2 FQNEAQ, per germline. The ends were cut back, 5 bases at V and 0 bases at J, with 10 bases in the middle. CDR3 in amino acids: CASSRGTHQETQYF. In DNA, the CDR3 is TGTGCCAGCAGCCGCGGGACTCACCAAGAGACCCAGTACTTC.

The J gene is TRBJ1-3, the V gene TRBV21-1; the D segment call TRBD1 is taken from the table without a DNA check. TRBV21-1 is assigned pseudogene status. This CDR3 has 18 amino acids. The CDR3 DNA reads TGTGCCAGCAGCACCAGGGAGGACAGGGGGCTTTTTGGAAACACCATATATTTT. It encodes CASSTREDRGLFGNTIYF.